Below, 11 T cell receptor beta chains from the same sample are listed, as sequenced in a study of post-analysis software for immune sequencing data. Study outcomes and limitations: About five TRBV segments, including TRBV5-6, TRBV5-1 and TRBV20-1, were more frequent in patients than controls.

Tagging with unique molecular identifiers was a feature of the TCR beta cDNA libraries. TCRdb re-called the PCR reads through MiXCR, storing one row per CDR3 protein. Seen here are roughly 430,000 distinct CDR3 sequences, about 40% observed once, and the top ten hold roughly 8.2%. Their antigens are not known. Sequencing was carried out using blood. The source is a girl aged 2-10 years with multiple sclerosis.

This clonotype was found a few times. This chain joins TRBV12-3 or TRBV12-4 and TRBJ2-7; tentative D call: TRBD1 (5 bases). This CDR3 contains 14 residues. Deletions cut 2 bases from V and 6 bases from J, with 14 bases between. DNA for the CDR3: TGTGCCAGCAGTTTACAGGGATCTACGTTCGAGCAGTACTTC. Translating it yields CASSLQGSTFEQYF.

This chain connects TRBV7-2 to TRBJ2-4, with 9 bases fitting TRBD2. The J call may be wrong; the DNA end is better matched by TRBJ2-7. Germline CDR1 reads SGHTA; CDR2 reads FQGNSA. There are 16 residues in the CDR3. CDR3 residues: CASSFQPGLAATEQYF. The CDR3 nucleotides read TGTGCCAGCAGCTTCCAACCGGGACTAGCAGCTACCGAGCAGTACTTC.

This clonotype was counted a few times. The chain joins TRBV20-1 to TRBJ2-4; 7 bases align to TRBD1. Losses at the gene ends were 3 bases for V and 5 bases for J; bases not matched to a gene: 10. CDR1 is DFQATT and CDR2 is SNEGSKA in the germline V gene (reference sequence). The CDR3 loop spans 15 amino acids. CDR3: CSASSGTAGQNIQYF. The CDR3 coding sequence is TGCAGTGCTAGTTCTGGGACAGCCGGGCAAAACATTCAGTACTTC.

This clonotype showed up just a few times. The chain is built from TRBV7-9 and TRBJ2-3; unclear D gene. V was shortened by 7 bases and J by 3 bases, with 14 bases between the two germline ends. Germline lookup yields CDR1 SEHNR and CDR2 FQNEAQ (reference sequence). The CDR3 is 14 residues long. The CDR3 DNA reads TGTGCCAGCACCAAGGACGGAGCGACAGATACGCAGTATTTT. As protein: CASTKDGATDTQYF.

The chain links TRBV12-3 or TRBV12-4 to TRBJ2-1; 10 positions agree with TRBD1. The length of the CDR3 is 16 residues. V was clipped by 6 bases and J by 8 bases; unmatched bases: 13. This CDR3 reads CASRFPDRGQGDEQFF. As DNA, the CDR3 is TGTGCCAGCAGATTCCCCGACAGGGGGCAGGGGGATGAGCAGTTCTTC.

This chain uses TRBV6-6 with TRBJ2-2, with unresolved D. With 8 bases removed from V and 2 bases from J, the gap between germline ends came to 12 bases. Germline CDR1 MNHNY, CDR2 SVGAGI (reference sequence). CDR3 length: 14 amino acids. The chain's CDR3 is CASCILGNTGELFF. The CDR3 nucleotides read TGTGCCAGCTGTATTCTGGGAAACACCGGGGAGCTGTTTTTT.

With regard to this clonotype: One junction end does not reproduce the germline sequence, and a read error may be involved. CDR3 region: CASSRTPLGYGNTF. CDR3 DNA: TGCGCCAGCAGCCGGACACCCCTGGGATATGGCAACACCTTC. The J gene is TRBJ1-2, the V gene TRBV4-1; weak D call: TRBD1 (5 bases). Per the germline V gene, CDR1 is MGHRA and CDR2 is YSYEKL. The CDR3 runs 14 residues.

The chain couples TRBV10-3 to TRBJ2-7, with 9 bases that match TRBD2. The junction had 8 bases not matched to a gene; V was cut back by 6 bases and J by 5 bases. This CDR3 comprises 14 residues. Germline loops: CDR1 ENHRY, CDR2 SYGVKD. The chain's CDR3 is CAISSSGGTNEQYF. The DNA of the CDR3 is TGTGCCATCAGCAGCAGCGGGGGGACGAACGAGCAGTACTTC.

V gene TRBV7-2 combines with J gene TRBJ2-7; 8 bases fit TRBD2. CDR1 and CDR2 from the germline V gene are SGHTA and FQGNSA. The CDR3 contains 16 residues. The junction had 15 bases not matched to a gene; V was cut back by 5 bases and J by 6 bases. The CDR3 here is CASSPQLAAVTGEQYF. The CDR3 DNA is TGTGCCAGCAGCCCCCAACTAGCGGCAGTCACAGGCGAGCAGTACTTC.

The chain combines TRBV6-5 with TRBJ2-2; D possibly corresponds to TRBD1 (8 bases). V gave up 6 bases and J gave up 5 bases, with 10 bases separating them. Germline CDR1 and CDR2: MNHEY and SVGAGI. This CDR3 has 13 amino acids. CDR3 region: CASRQGGTGELFF. CDR3 DNA sequence: TGTGCCAGCAGACAGGGGGGGACCGGGGAGCTGTTTTTT.

The V call is TRBV10-3, the J call TRBJ1-2; D remains ambiguous. The V end lost 0 bases, the J end lost 6 bases, and 5 bases lay between the germline ends. Germline lookup yields CDR1 ENHRY and CDR2 SYGVKD. This CDR3 spans 12 amino acids. The CDR3 loop is CAISESGHGYTF. In DNA form, the CDR3 reads TGTGCCATCAGTGAGTCCGGGCATGGCTACACCTTC.